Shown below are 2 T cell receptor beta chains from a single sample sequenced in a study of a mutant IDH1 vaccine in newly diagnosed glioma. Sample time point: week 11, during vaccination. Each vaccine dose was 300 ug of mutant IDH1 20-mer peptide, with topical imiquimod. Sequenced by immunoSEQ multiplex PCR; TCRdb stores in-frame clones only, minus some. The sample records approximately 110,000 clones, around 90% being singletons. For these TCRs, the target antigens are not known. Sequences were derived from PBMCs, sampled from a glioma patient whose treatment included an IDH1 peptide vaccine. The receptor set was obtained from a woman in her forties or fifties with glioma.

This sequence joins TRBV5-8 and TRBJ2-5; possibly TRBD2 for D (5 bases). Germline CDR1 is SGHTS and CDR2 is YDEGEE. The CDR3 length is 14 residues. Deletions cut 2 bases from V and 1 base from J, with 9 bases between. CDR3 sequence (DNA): TGTGCCAGCAGCTTACCGGACTTCCAAGAGACCCAGTACTTC. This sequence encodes CASSLPDFQETQYF. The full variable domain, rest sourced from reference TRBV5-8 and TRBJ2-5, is EAGVTQSPTHLIKTRGQQATLRCSPISGHTSVYWYQQALGLGLQFLLWYDEGEERNRGNFPPRFSGRQFPNYSSELNVNALELEDSALYLCASSLPDFQETQYFGPGTRLLVL.

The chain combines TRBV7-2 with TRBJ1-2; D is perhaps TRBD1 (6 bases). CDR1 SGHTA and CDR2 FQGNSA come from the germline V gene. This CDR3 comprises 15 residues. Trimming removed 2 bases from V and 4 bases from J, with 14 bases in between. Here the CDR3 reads CASSLFLGGFYGYTF. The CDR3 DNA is TGTGCCAGCAGCTTATTCCTCGGGGGCTTCTATGGCTACACCTTC.